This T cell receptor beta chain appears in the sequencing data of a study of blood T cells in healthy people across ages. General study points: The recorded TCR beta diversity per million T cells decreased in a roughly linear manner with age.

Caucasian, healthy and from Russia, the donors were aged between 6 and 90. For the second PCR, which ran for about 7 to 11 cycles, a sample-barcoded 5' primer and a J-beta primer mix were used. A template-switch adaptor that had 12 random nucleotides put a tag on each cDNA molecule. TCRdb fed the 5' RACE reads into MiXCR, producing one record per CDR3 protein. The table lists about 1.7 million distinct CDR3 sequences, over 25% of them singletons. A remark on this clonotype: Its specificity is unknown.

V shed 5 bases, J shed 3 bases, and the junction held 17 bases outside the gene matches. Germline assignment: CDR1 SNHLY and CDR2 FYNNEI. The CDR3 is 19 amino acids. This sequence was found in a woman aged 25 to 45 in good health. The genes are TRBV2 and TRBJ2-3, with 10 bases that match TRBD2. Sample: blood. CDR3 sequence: CASSPLGAGLAGETDTQYF. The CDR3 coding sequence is TGTGCCAGCAGTCCGCTGGGGGCCGGTCTAGCGGGGGAAACAGATACGCAGTATTTT.